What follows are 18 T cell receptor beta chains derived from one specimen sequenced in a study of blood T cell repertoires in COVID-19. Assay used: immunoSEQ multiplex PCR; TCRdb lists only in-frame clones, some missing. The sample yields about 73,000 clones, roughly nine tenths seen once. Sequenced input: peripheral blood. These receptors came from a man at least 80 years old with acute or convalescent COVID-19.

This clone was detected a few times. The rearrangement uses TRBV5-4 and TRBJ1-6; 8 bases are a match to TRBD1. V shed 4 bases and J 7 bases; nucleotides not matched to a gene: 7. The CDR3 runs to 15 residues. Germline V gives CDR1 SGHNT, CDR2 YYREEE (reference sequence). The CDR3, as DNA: TGTGCCAGCAGCCTCCAGACAGGGGCCAATTCACCCCTCCACTTT. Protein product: CASSLQTGANSPLHF.

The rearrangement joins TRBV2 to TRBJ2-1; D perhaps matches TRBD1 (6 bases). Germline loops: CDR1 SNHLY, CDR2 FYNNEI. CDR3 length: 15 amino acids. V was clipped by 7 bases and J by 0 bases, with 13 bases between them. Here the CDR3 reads CASKFGTYSYNEQFF. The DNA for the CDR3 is TGTGCCAGCAAGTTTGGGACATACTCCTACAATGAGCAGTTCTTC.

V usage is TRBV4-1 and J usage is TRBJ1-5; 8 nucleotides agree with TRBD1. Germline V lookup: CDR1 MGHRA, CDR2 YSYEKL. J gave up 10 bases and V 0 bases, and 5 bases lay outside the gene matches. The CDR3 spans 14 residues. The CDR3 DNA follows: TGCGCCAGCAGCCAAGATATCAGGGGGCAACCCCAGCATTTT. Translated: CASSQDIRGQPQHF.

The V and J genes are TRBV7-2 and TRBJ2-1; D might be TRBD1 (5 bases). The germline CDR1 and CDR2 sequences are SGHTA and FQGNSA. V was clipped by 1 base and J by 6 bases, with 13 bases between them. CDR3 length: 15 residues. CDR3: CASSLGAGRANEQFF. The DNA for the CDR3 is TGTGCCAGCAGCTTAGGGGCCGGCAGGGCCAATGAGCAGTTCTTC.

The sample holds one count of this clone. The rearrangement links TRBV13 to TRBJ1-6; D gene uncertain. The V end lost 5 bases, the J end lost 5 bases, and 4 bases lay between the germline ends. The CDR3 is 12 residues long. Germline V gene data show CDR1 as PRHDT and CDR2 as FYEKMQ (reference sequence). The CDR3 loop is CASSDNNSPLHF. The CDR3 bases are TGTGCCAGCAGCGACAATAATTCACCCCTCCACTTT.

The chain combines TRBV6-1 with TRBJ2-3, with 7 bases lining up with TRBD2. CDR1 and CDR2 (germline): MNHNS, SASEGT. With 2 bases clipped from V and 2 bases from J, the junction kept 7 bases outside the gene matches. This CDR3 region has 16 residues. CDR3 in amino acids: CASSESLAVPTDTQYF. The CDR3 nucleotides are TGTGCCAGCAGTGAATCTCTAGCGGTCCCCACAGATACGCAGTATTTT.

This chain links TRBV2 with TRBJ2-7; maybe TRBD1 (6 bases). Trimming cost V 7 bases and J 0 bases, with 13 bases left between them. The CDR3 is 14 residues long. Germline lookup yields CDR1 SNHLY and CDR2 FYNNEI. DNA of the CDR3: TGTGCCAGCAACCGGGACACTAACTCCTACGAGCAGTACTTC. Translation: CASNRDTNSYEQYF.

For the CDR3, the DNA is TGTGCCAGCAGTTATGCAGGGCCGTTCAATCAGCCCCAGCATTTT. As protein: CASSYAGPFNQPQHF. V and J are TRBV6-2 or TRBV6-3 and TRBJ1-5, with D perhaps matching TRBD1 (5 bases). The CDR3 extends over 15 amino acids. Germline V lookup: CDR1 MNHEY, CDR2 SVGEGT. V dropped 3 bases and J dropped 3 bases, with 12 bases sitting between them.

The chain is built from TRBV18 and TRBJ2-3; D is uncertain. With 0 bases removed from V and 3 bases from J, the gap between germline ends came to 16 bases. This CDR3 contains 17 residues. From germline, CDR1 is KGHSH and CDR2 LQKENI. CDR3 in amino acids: CASSPPNGRTATDTQYF. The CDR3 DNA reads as TGTGCCAGCTCACCACCTAATGGGCGAACCGCGACAGATACGCAGTATTTT.

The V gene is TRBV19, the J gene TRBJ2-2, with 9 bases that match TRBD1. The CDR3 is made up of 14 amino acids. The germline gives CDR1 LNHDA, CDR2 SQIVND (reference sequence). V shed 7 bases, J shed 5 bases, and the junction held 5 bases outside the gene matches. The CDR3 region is CASTGTGWTGELFF. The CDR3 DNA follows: TGTGCCAGTACTGGGACAGGGTGGACCGGGGAGCTGTTTTTT.

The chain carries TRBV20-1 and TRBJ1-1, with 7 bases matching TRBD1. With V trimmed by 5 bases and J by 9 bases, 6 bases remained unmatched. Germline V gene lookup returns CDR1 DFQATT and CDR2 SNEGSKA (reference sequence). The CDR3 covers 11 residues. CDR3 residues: CSAGGTDQAFF. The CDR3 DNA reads TGCAGTGCTGGAGGGACAGATCAAGCTTTCTTT.

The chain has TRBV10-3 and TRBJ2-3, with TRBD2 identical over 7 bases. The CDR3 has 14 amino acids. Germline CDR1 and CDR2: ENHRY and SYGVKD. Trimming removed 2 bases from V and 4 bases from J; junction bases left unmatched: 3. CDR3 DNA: TGTGCCATCAGTGAGGGACTAGTATCAGATACGCAGTATTTT. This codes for CAISEGLVSDTQYF.

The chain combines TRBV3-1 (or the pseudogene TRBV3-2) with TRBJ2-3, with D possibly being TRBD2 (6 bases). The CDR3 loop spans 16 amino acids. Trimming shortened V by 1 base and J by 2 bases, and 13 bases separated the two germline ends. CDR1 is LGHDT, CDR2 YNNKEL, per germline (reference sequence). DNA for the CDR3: TGTGCCAGCAGCCAAGTTTTACGGGGGATCACAGATACGCAGTATTTT. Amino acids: CASSQVLRGITDTQYF.

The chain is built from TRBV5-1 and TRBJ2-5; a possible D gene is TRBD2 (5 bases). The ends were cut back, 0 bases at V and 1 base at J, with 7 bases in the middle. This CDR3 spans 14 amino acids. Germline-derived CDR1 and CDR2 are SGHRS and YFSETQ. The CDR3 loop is CASSLASGQETQYF. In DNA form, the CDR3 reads TGCGCCAGCAGCTTGGCCAGCGGCCAAGAGACCCAGTACTTC.

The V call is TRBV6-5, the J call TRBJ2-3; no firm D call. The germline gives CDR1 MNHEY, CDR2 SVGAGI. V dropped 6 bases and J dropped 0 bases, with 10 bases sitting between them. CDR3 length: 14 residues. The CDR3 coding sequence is TGTGCCAGCAGGCTCGGAGCTAGCACAGATACGCAGTATTTT. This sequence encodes CASRLGASTDTQYF.

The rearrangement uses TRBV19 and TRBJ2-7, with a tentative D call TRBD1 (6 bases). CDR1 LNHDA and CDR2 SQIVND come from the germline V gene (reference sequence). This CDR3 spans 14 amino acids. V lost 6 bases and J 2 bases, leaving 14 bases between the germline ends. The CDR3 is CASSTRDTPYEQYF. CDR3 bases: TGTGCCAGTAGCACCCGGGACACTCCCTACGAGCAGTACTTC.

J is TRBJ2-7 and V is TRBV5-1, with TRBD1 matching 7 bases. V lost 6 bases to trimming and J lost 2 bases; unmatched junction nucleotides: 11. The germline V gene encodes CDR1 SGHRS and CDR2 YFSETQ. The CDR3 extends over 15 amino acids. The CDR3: CASTATGADTYEQYF. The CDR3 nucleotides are TGCGCCAGCACGGCCACAGGGGCGGACACCTACGAGCAGTACTTC.

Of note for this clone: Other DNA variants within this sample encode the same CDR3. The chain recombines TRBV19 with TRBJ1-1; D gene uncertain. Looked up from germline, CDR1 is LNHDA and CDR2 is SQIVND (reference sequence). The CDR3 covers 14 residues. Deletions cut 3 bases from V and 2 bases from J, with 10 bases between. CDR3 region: CASSIPAGNTEAFF. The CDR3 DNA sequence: TGTGCCAGTAGTATCCCGGCGGGTAACACTGAAGCTTTCTTT.